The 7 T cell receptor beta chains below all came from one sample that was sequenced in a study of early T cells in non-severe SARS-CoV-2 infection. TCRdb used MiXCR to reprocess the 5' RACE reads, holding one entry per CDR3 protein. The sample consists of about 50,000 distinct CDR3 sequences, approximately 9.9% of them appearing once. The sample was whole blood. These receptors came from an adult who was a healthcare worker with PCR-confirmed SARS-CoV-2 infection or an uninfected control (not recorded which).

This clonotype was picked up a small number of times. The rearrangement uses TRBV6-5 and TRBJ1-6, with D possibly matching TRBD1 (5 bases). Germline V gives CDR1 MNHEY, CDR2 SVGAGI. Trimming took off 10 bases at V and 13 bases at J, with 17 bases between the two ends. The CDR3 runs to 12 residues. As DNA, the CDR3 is TGTGCCACCGGGGCTGGGAGGTATCCCCTCCACTTT. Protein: CATGAGRYPLHF.

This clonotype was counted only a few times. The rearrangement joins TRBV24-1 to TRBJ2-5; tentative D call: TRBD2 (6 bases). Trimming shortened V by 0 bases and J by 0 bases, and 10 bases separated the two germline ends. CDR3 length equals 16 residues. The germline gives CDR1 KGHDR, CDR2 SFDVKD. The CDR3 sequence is CATSDLGGDYQETQYF. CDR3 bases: TGTGCCACCAGTGATTTGGGCGGGGATTACCAAGAGACCCAGTACTTC.

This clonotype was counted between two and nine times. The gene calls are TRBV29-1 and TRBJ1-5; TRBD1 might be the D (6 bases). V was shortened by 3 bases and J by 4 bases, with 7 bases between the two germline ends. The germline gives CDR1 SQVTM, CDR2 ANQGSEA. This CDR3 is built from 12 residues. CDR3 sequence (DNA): TGCAGCGTTGAGACAGGAAATCAGCCCCAGCATTTT. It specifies CSVETGNQPQHF.

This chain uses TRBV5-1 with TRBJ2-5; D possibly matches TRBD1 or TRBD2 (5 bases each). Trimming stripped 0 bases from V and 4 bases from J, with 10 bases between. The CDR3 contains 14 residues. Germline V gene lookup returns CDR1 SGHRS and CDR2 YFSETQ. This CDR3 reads CASSLGGSRETQYF. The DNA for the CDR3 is TGCGCCAGCAGCTTGGGGGGGTCAAGAGAGACCCAGTACTTC.

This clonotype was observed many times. The CDR3 coding sequence is TGTGCCATCAGTGGGACAGGGACCTCTGGAAACACCATATATTTT. It yields the protein CAISGTGTSGNTIYF. The V call is TRBV10-3, the J call TRBJ1-3; the match to TRBD1 covers 8 bases. This CDR3 has 15 residues. CDR1 is ENHRY, CDR2 SYGVKD, per germline. V was clipped by 4 bases and J by 0 bases; unmatched bases: 2.

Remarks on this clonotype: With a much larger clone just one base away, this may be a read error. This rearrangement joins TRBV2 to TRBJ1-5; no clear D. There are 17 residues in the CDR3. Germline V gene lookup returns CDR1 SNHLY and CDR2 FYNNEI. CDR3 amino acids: CASSALEDWASNQPRHF. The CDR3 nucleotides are TGTGCCAGCAGTGCGTTGGAGGACTGGGCTAGCAATCAGCCCCGGCATTTT. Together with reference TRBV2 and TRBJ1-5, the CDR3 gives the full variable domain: EPEVTQTPSHQVTQMGQEVILRCVPISNHLYFYWYRQILGQKVEFLVSFYNNEISEKSEIFDDQFSVERPDGSNFTLKIRSTKLEDSAMYFCASSALEDWASNQPRHFGDGTRLSIL.

The CDR3 DNA sequence: TGTGCCACTTACGGCCAGATGAACACTGAAGCTTTCTTT. This encodes CATYGQMNTEAFF. This sequence joins TRBV28 and TRBJ1-1, with no clear D. Trimming left V 10 bases short and J 0 bases short, with 12 bases between. Germline V gene sequence: CDR1 MDHEN, CDR2 SYDVKM. CDR3 length equals 13 residues.